The entry that follows covers one T cell receptor beta chain sequence. Its antigen is undetermined. Other DNA sequences in the same sample also yield this CDR3. This entry is derived from a study of cytomegalovirus exposure and HLA in healthy donors. General study findings and limits: Cytomegalovirus-associated status was assigned to some 180 TCR beta chains. The majority of TCR sequences were rare, yet some public TCRs appeared in many donors.

This PCR relied on a set of 60 Vbeta primers and 13 Jbeta primers. Assay: immunoSEQ multiplex PCR; the TCRdb copy retains only in-frame clones and omits some. Seen here are about 120,000 clones, 77% observed once, and the top ten hold 5.8%. V dropped 1 base and J dropped 0 bases, with 16 bases sitting between them. The germline V gene has CDR1 SGHRS and CDR2 YFSETQ. The CDR3 runs 18 residues. Sequencing was done on a sample of PBMCs. The V gene is TRBV5-1, the J gene TRBJ1-4; D is possibly TRBD1 (5 bases). This clonotype was sampled from a man younger than 35 in good health and CMV-seropositive. The CDR3 region is CASSLLGQGGSTNEKLFF. CDR3 nucleotides: TGCGCCAGCAGCTTGTTAGGGCAGGGTGGATCAACTAATGAAAAACTGTTTTTT.